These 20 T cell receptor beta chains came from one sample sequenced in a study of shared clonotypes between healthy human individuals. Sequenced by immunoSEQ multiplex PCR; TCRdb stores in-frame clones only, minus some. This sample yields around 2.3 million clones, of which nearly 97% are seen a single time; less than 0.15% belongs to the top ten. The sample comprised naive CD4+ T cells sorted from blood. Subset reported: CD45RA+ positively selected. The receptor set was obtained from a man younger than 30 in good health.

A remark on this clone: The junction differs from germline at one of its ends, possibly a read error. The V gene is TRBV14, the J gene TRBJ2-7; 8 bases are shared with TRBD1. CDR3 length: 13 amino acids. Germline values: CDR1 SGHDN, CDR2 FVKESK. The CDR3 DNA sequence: TGTGCCAGCAGCCCAGGGGGCGTCTACGTGCAGTACTTC. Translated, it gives CASSPGGVYVQYF.

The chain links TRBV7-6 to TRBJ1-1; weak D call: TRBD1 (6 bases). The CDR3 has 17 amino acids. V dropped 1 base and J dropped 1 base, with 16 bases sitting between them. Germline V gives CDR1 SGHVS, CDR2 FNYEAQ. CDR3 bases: TGTGCCAGCAGCTTAGGGGGAGGGGGGATGAGGAACACTGAAGCTTTCTTT. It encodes CASSLGGGGMRNTEAFF.

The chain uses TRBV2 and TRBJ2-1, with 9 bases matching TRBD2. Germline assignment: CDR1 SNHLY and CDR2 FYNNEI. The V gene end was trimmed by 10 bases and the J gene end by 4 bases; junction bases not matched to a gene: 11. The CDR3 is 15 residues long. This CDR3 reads CAILRLAGIYNEQFF. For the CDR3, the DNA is TGTGCCATCTTGCGCCTAGCGGGGATATACAATGAGCAGTTCTTC.

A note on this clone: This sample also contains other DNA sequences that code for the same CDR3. The CDR3 DNA follows: TGCGCCAGCAGCTTGGCTGGGGGGGGCAATCAGCCCCAGCATTTT. Its protein is CASSLAGGGNQPQHF. The rearrangement links TRBV5-1 to TRBJ1-5, with a tentative D call TRBD1 (5 bases). The V gene lost 0 bases and the J gene lost 2 bases, with 9 bases spanning the gap. The CDR3 contains 15 residues. Germline CDR1 and CDR2: SGHRS and YFSETQ.

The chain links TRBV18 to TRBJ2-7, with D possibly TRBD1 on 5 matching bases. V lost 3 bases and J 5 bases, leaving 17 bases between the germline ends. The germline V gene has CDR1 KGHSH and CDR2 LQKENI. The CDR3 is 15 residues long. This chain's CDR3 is CASSPQAGPGNEQYF. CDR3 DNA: TGTGCCAGCTCACCCCAAGCCGGGCCAGGGAACGAGCAGTACTTC.

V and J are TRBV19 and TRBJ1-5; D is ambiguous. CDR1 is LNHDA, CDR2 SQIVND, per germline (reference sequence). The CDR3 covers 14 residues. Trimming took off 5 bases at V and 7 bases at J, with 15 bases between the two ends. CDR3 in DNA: TGTGCCAGTAGTCCCTTGCCTGAGCTCCAGCCCCAGCATTTT. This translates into CASSPLPELQPQHF.

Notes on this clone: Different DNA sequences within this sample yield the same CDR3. Here the CDR3 DNA reads TGTGCCAGCAGCTCACTAGCGGGAGGGTCAGATACGCAGTATTTT. It codes for CASSSLAGGSDTQYF. This chain links TRBV5-4 with TRBJ2-3; 13 bases are a match to TRBD2. V lost 3 bases and J lost 4; bases outside the gene matches: 2. Germline CDR1 and CDR2: SGHNT and YYREEE (reference sequence). The CDR3 runs 15 residues.

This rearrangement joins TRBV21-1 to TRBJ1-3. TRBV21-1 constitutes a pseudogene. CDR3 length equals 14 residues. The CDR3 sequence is CAIRGGNSGNTIYF. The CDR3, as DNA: TGTGCCATCCGCGGCGGTAACTCTGGAAACACCATATATTTT.

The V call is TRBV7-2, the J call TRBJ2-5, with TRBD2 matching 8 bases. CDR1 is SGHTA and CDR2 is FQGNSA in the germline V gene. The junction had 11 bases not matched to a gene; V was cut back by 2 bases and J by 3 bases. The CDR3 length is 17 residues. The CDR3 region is CASSLFPAGVGKETQYF. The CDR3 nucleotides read TGTGCCAGCAGCTTATTTCCAGCGGGAGTCGGGAAAGAGACCCAGTACTTC.

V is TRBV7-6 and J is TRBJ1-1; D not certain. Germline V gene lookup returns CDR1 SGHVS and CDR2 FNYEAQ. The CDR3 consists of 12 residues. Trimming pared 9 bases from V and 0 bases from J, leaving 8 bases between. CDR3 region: CASFTVNTEAFF. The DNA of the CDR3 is TGTGCCAGTTTCACGGTGAACACTGAAGCTTTCTTT.

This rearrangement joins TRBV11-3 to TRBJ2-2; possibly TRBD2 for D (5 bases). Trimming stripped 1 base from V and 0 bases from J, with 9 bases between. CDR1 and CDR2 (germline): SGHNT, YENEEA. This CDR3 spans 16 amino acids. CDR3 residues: CASSLVTGTNTGELFF. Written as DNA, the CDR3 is TGTGCCAGCAGCTTAGTAACGGGGACGAACACCGGGGAGCTGTTTTTT.

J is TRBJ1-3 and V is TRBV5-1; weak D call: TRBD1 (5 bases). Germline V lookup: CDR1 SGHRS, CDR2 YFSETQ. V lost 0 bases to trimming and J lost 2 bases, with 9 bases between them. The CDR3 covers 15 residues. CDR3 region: CASSLAWGAGNTIYF. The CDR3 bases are TGCGCCAGCAGCTTGGCCTGGGGGGCTGGAAACACCATATATTTT.

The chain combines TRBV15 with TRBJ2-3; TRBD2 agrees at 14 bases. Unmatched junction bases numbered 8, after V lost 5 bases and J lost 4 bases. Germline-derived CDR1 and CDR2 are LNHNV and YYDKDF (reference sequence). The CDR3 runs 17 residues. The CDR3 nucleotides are TGTGCCACCAGCGGCGAGACTAGCGGGAGGGCCGCAGATACGCAGTATTTT. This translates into CATSGETSGRAADTQYF.

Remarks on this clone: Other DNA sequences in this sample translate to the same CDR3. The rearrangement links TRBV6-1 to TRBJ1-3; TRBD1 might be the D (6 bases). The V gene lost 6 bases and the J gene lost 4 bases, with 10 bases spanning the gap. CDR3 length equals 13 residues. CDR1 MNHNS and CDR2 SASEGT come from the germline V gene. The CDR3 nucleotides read TGTGCCAGCAGACAGGGATCGGGAAACACCATATATTTT. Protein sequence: CASRQGSGNTIYF.

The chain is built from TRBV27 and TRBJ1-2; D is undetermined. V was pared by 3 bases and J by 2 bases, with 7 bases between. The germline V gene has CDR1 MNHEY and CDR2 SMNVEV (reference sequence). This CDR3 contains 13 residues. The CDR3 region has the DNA TGTGCCAGCAGTTTCAACACAAACTATGGCTACACCTTC. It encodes CASSFNTNYGYTF.

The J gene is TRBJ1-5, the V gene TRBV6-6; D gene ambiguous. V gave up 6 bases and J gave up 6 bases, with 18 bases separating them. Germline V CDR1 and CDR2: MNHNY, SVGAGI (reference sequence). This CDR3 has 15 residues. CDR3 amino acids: CASSSSGISGQPQHF. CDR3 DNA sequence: TGTGCCAGCAGCTCTTCGGGGATTTCTGGTCAGCCCCAGCATTTT.

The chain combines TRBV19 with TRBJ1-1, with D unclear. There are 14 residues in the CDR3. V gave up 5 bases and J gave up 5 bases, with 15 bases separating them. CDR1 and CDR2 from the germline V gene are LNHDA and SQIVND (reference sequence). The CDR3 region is CASSQRTVGTEAFF. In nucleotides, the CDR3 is TGTGCCAGTAGTCAAAGGACCGTTGGGACTGAAGCTTTCTTT.

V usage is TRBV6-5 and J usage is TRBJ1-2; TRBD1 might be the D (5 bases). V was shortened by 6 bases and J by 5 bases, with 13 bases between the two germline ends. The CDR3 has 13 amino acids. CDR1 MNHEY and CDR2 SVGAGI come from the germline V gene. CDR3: CASSSGTDYGYTF. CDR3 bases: TGTGCCAGCAGCTCTGGGACGGATTATGGCTACACCTTC.

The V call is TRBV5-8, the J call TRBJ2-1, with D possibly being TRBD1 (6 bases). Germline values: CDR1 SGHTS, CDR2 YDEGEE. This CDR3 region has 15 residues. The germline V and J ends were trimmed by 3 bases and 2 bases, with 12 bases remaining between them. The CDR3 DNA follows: TGTGCCAGCAGCTCCAGGGGTTCCACCTACAATGAGCAGTTCTTC. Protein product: CASSSRGSTYNEQFF. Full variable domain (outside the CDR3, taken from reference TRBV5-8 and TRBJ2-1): EAGVTQSPTHLIKTRGQQATLRCSPISGHTSVYWYQQALGLGLQFLLWYDEGEERNRGNFPPRFSGRQFPNYSSELNVNALELEDSALYLCASSSRGSTYNEQFFGPGTRLTVL.

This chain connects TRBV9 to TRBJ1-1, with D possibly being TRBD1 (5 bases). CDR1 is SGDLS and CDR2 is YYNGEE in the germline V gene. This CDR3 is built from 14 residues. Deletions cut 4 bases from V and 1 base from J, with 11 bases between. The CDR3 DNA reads TGTGCCAGCAGCCTAGGGGCAGAGAACACTGAAGCTTTCTTT. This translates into CASSLGAENTEAFF.